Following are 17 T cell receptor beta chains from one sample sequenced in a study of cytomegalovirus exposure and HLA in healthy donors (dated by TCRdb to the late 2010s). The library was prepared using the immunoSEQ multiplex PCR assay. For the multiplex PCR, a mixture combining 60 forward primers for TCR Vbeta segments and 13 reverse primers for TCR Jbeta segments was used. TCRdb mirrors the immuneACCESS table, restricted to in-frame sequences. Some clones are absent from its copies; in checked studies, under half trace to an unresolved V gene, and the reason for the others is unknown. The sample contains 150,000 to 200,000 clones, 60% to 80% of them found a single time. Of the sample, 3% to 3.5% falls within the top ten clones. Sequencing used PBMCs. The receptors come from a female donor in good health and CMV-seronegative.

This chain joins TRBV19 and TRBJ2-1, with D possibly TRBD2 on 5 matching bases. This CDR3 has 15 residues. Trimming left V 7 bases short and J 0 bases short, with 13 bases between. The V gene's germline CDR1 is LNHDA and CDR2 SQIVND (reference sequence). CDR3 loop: CASTKTRSSYNEQFF. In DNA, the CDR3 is TGTGCCAGTACCAAAACTAGGAGCTCCTACAATGAGCAGTTCTTC.

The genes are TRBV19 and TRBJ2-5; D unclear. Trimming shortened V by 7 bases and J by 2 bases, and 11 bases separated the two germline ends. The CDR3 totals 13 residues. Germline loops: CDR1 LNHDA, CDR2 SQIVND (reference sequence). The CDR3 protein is CASKDDWQETQYF. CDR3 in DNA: TGTGCCAGTAAAGACGACTGGCAAGAGACCCAGTACTTC.

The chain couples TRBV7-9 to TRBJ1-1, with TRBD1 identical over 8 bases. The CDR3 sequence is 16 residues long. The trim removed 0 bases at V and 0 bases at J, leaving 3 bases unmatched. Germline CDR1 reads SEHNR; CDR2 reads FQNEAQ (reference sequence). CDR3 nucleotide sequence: TGTGCCAGCAGCTTAGCCAGGGGGCGTATGAACACTGAAGCTTTCTTT. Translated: CASSLARGRMNTEAFF.

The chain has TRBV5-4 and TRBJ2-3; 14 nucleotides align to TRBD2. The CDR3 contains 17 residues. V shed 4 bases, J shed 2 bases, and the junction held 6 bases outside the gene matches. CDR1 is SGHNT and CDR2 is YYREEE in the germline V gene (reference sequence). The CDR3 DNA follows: TGTGCCAGCAGCGCGAAGGGACTAGCGGGGGACACAGATACGCAGTATTTT. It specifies CASSAKGLAGDTDTQYF.

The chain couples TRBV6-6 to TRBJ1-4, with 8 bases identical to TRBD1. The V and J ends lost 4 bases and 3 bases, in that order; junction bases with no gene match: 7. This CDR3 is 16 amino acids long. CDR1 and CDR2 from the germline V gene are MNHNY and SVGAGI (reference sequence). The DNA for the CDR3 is TGTGCCAGCAGTTCTCCAGGACAGGGAGCTAATGAAAAACTGTTTTTT. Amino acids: CASSSPGQGANEKLFF.

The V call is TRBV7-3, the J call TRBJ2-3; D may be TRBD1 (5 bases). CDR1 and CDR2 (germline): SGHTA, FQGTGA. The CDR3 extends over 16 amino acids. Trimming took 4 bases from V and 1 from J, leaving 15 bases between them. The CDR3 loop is CASSSAPRARTDTQYF. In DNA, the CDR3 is TGTGCCAGCAGCTCCGCCCCCAGGGCCCGCACAGATACGCAGTATTTT.

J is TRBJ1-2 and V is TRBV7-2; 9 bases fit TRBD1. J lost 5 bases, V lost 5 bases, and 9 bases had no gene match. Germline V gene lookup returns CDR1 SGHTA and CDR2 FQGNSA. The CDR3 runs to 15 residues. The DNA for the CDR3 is TGTGCCAGCAGCCGTCCCGGGACAGGGTTTTATGGCTACACCTTC. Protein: CASSRPGTGFYGYTF.

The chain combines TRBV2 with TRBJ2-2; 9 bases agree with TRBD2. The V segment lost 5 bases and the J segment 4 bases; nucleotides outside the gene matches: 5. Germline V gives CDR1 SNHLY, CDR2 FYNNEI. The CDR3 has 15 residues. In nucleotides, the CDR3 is TGTGCCAGCAGTACGGGACTAGCAGGCACCGGGGAGCTGTTTTTT. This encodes CASSTGLAGTGELFF.

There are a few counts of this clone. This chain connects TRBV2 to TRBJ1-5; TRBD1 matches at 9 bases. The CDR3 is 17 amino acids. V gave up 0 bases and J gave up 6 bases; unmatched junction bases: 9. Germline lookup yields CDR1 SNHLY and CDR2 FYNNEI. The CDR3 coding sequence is TGTGCCAGCAGTGAAGCGCTGGGACAGGGCGGGAGTCAGCCCCAGCATTTT. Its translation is CASSEALGQGGSQPQHF. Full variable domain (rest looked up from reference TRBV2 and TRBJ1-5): EPEVTQTPSHQVTQMGQEVILRCVPISNHLYFYWYRQILGQKVEFLVSFYNNEISEKSEIFDDQFSVERPDGSNFTLKIRSTKLEDSAMYFCASSEALGQGGSQPQHFGDGTRLSIL.

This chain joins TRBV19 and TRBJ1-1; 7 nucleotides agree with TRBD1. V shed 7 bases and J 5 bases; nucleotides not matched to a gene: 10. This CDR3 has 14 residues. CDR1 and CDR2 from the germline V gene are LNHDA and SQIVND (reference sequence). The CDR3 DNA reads TGTGCCAGTACCCCGCAAGGGGGCATGACTGAAGCTTTCTTT. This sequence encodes CASTPQGGMTEAFF. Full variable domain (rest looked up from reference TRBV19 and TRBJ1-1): DGGITQSPKYLFRKEGQNVTLSCEQNLNHDAMYWYRQDPGQGLRLIYYSQIVNDFQKGDIAEGYSVSREKKESFPLTVTSAQKNPTAFYLCASTPQGGMTEAFFGQGTRLTVV.

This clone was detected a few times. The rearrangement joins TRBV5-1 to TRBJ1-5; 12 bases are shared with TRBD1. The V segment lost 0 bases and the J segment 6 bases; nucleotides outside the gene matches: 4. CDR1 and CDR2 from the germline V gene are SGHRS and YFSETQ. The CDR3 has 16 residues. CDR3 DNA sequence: TGCGCCAGCAGCTTGGGTGGGACAGGGGGCATTCAGCCCCAGCATTTT. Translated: CASSLGGTGGIQPQHF.

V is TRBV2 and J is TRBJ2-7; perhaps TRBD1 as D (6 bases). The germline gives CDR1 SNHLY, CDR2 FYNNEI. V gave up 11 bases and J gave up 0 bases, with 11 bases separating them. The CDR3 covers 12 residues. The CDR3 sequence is CAVIGGSYEQYF. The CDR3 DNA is TGTGCCGTCATAGGGGGCTCCTACGAGCAGTACTTC. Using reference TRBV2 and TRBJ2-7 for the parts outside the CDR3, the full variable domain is EPEVTQTPSHQVTQMGQEVILRCVPISNHLYFYWYRQILGQKVEFLVSFYNNEISEKSEIFDDQFSVERPDGSNFTLKIRSTKLEDSAMYFCAVIGGSYEQYFGPGTRLTVT.

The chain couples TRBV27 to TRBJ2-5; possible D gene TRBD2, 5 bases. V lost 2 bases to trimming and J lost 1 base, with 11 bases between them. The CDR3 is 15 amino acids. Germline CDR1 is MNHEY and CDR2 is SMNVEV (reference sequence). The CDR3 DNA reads TGTGCCAGCAGTTTAGGAGGAGCGGCCCAAGAGACCCAGTACTTC. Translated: CASSLGGAAQETQYF.

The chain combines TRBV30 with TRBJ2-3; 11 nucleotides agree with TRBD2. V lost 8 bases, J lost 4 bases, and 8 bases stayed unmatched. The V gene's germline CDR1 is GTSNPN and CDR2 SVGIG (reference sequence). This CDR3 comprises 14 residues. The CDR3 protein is CAGTSGSYADTQYF. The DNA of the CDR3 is TGTGCCGGTACTAGCGGGAGTTACGCAGATACGCAGTATTTT.

The CDR3 bases are TGCGCCAGCAGCTTGGCCCGAGACAGGGGGCAGGAGCAGTACTTC. Its protein is CASSLARDRGQEQYF. The V call is TRBV5-1, the J call TRBJ2-7, with TRBD1 identical over 10 bases. This CDR3 is built from 15 residues. V trimming: 0 bases; J trimming: 7 bases; junction bases outside the gene matches: 7. CDR1 is SGHRS and CDR2 is YFSETQ in the germline V gene.

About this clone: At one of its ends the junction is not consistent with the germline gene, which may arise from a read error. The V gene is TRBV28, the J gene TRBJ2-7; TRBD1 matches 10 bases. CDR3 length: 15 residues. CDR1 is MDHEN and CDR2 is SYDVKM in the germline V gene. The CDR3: CASSLYGQGVPERYF. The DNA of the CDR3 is TGTGCCAGCAGTTTATATGGACAGGGGGTGCCCGAGCGGTACTTC.

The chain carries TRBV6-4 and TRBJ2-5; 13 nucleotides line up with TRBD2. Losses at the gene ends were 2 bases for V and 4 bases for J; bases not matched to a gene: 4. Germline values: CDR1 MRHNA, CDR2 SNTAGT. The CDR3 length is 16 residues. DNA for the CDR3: TGTGCCAGCAGTGACGGGACTAGCGGGATCTCAGAGACCCAGTACTTC. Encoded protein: CASSDGTSGISETQYF.